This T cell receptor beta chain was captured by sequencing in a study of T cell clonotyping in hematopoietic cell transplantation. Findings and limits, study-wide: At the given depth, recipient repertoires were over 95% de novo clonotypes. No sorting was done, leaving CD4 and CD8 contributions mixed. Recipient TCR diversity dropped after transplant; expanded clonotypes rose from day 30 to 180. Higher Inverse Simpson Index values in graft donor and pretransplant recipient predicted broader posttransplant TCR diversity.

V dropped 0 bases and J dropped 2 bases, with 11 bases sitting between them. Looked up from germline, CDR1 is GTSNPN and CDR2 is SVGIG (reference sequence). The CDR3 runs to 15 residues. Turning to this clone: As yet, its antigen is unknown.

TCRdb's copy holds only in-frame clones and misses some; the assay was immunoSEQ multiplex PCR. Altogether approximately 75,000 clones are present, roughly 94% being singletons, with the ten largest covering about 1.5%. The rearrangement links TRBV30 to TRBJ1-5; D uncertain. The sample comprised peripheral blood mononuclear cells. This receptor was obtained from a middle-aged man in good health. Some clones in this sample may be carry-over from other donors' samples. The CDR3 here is CAWSVETGGNQPQHF. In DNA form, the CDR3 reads TGTGCCTGGAGTGTAGAAACCGGTGGCAATCAGCCCCAGCATTTT. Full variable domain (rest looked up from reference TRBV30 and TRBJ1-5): SQTIHQWPATLVQPVGSPLSLECTVEGTSNPNLYWYRQAAGRGLQLLFYSVGIGQISSEVPQNLSASRPQDRQFILSSKKLLLSDSGFYLCAWSVETGGNQPQHFGDGTRLSIL.